This entry is about one T cell receptor beta chain. Antigen: not known. The data were obtained in a study of OX40 agonist ivuxolimab in advanced cancers. The wider study: People who had prior anti-PD-1, anti-PD-L1 or anti-CTLA-4 therapy could take part, and around 40% had some. Findings and limits, study-wide: Doses of 0.1 to 3.0 mg/kg were accompanied by clonal expansion of CD4+ and CD8+ blood T cells by week 6. In a subset of nonresponders, normalized T-cell clonal expansion was also low.

Method: immunoSEQ multiplex PCR; TCRdb's copy keeps in-frame clones and lacks some. The sample lists about 28,000 clones, approximately 83% occurring once. The sequences come from CD4+ or CD8+ T cells sorted from blood, collected in a trial of the OX40 agonist ivuxolimab. The TCR originated in an adult with an advanced solid tumor such as melanoma, head and neck, liver or kidney cancer.

CDR3 in amino acids: CASSSQGYEQYF. CDR3 coding DNA: TGTGCCAGCAGCTCCCAAGGGTACGAGCAGTACTTC. The genes are TRBV13 and TRBJ2-7; D is unresolved. The CDR3 spans 12 residues. Germline V gives CDR1 PRHDT, CDR2 FYEKMQ (reference sequence). The V end was cut by 4 bases, the J end by 4 bases, with 8 bases between.